The entry below gives a single TCR beta chain sequence along with its context. These data originate in a study of blood T cell repertoires in COVID-19. Participants were aged roughly 18 to 90 years from more than 20 US areas. Profiling relied on immunoSEQ multiplex PCR, and the TCRdb table lists in-frame clones only, not all of them. The repertoire has approximately 210,000 clones, roughly nine tenths of them found once; the top ten carry approximately 8.1%. Germline V gene sequence: CDR1 SGHNT, CDR2 YYREEE (reference sequence). V dropped 4 bases and J dropped 0; count of bases not matched to a gene: 1. The CDR3 has 15 residues.

Input material: PBMCs or T cells enriched from blood (not recorded which). The chain uses TRBV5-4 and TRBJ2-3; TRBD1 matches 11 bases. This receptor was taken from a woman younger than 35 who had recovered from COVID-19. The CDR3 region is CASSRDRGSTDTQYF. The CDR3 coding sequence is TGTGCCAGCAGCCGGGACAGGGGGAGCACAGATACGCAGTATTTT.